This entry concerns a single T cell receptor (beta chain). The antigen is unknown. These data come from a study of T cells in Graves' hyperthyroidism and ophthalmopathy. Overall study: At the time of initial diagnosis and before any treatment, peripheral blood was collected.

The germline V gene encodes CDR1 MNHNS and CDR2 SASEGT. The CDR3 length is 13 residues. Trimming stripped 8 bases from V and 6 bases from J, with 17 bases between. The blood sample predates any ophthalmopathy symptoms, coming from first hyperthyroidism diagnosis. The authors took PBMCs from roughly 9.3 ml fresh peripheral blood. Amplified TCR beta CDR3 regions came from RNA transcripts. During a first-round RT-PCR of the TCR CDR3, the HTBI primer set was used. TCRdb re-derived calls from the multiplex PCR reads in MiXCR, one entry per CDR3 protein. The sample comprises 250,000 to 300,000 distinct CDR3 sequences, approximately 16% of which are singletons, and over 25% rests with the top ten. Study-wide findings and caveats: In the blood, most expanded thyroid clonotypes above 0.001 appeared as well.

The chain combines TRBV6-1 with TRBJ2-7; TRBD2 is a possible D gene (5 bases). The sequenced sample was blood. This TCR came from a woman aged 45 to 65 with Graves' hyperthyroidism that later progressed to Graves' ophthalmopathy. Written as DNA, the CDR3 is TGTGCCAGCTTGTCGTCGCGGGCTCTCGAGCAGTACTTC. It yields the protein CASLSSRALEQYF.